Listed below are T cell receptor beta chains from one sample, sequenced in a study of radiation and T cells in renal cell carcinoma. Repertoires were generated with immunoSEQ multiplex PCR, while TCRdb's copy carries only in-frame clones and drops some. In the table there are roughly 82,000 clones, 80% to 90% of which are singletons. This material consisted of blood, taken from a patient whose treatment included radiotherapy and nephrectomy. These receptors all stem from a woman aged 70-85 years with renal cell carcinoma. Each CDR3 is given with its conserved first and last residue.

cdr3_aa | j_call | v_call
CASRATGGTEAFF | TRBJ1-1 | TRBV6-5
CASSLSSSDNEQFF | TRBJ2-1 | TRBV7-2
CASSRTGVPNTEAFF | TRBJ1-1 | TRBV5-4
CASSQERGRSYGYTF | TRBJ1-2 | TRBV4-1
CSARDDSPLHF | TRBJ1-6 | TRBV20-1
CAWSREGDQPQHF | TRBJ1-5 | TRBV30
CASSQSDTQYF | TRBJ2-3 | TRBV11-3
CASSLSVIGQGAAEQYF | TRBJ2-7 | TRBV5-1
CASSQERGLTYNEQFF | TRBJ2-1 | TRBV4-3
CASSYSPPSGANVLTF | TRBJ2-6 | TRBV6-5
CASSDMTDGYTF | TRBJ1-2 | TRBV6-1
CASSSMRVNSPLHF | TRBJ1-6 | TRBV4-1
CASSLGDRGYTEAFF | TRBJ1-1 | TRBV13
CASSLGVGPLHF | TRBJ1-6 | TRBV5-6
CASSRDGYEQYF | TRBJ2-7 | TRBV5-1
CASSPRVFYEQYF | TRBJ2-7 | TRBV19
CASSQEWQNTGELFF | TRBJ2-2 | TRBV4-1
CASSLKDLDTGELFF | TRBJ2-2 | TRBV18
CASSPGQGRRTEAFF | TRBJ1-1 | TRBV19
CASSQALGAIYF | TRBJ1-3 | TRBV4-3
CASSLYRTYRGNTIYF | TRBJ1-3 | TRBV28
CASSLASGGSDTQYF | TRBJ2-3 | TRBV5-1
CSVPSGAVGETQYF | TRBJ2-5 | TRBV29-1
CASSPEGGETQYF | TRBJ2-5 | TRBV18
CASSPTTPGPSIRGGNTEAFF | TRBJ1-1 | TRBV19
CASSIGTVTGELFF | TRBJ2-2 | TRBV19
CASSLGWGGSNQPQHF | TRBJ1-5 | TRBV4-1